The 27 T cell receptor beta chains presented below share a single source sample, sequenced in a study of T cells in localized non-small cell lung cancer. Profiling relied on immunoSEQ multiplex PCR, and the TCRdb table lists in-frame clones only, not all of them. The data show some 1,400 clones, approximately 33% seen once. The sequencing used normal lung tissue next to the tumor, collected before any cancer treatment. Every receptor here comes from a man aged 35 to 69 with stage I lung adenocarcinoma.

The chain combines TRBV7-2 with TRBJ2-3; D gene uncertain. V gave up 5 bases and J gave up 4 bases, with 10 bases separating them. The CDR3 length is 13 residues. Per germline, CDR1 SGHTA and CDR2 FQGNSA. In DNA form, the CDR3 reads TGTGCCAGCAGCACAAATTCCCCAGATACGCAGTATTTT. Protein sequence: CASSTNSPDTQYF.

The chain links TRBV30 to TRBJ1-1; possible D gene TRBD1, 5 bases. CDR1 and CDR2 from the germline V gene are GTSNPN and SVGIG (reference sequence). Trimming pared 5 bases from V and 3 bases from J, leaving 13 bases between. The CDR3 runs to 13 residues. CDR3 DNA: TGTGCCTGGGCTAGACAGAGACACACTGAAGCTTTCTTT. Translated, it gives CAWARQRHTEAFF.

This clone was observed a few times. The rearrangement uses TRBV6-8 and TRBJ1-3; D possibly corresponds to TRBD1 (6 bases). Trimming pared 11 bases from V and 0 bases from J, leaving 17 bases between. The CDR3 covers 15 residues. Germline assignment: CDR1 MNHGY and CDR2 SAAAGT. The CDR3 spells CAAFGQPDSGNTIYF. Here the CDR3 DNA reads TGTGCCGCGTTTGGACAGCCTGACTCTGGAAACACCATATATTTT.

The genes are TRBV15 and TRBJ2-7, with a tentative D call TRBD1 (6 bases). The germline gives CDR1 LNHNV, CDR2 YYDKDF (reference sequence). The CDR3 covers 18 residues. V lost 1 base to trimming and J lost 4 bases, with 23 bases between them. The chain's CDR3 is CATSRGPDRTIRGYEQYF. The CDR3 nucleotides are TGTGCCACCAGCAGAGGCCCCGACAGGACCATCCGGGGTTACGAGCAGTACTTC. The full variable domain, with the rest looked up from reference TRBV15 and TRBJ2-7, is DAMVIQNPRYQVTQFGKPVTLSCSQTLNHNVMYWYQQKSSQAPKLLFHYYDKDFNNEADTPDNFQSRRPNTSFCFLDIRSPGLGDTAMYLCATSRGPDRTIRGYEQYFGPGTRLTVT.

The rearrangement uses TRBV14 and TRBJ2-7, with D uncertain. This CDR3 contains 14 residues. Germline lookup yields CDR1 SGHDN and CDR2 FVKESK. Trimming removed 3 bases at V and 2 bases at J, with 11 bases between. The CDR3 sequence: CASSQQSNAYEQYF. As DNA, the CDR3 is TGTGCCAGCAGCCAGCAAAGCAACGCCTACGAGCAGTACTTC.

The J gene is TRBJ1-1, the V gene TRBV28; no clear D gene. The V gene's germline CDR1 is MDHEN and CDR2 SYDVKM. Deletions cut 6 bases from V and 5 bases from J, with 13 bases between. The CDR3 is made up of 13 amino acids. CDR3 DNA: TGTGCCAGCAGGACCCCCGGCAGAACTGAAGCTTTCTTT. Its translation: CASRTPGRTEAFF.

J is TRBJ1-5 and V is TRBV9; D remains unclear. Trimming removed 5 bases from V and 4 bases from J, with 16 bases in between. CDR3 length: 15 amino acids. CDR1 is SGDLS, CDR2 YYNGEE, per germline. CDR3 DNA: TGTGCCAGCAGTGAAGCCGGAATCGGGAATCAGCCCCAGCATTTT. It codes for CASSEAGIGNQPQHF.

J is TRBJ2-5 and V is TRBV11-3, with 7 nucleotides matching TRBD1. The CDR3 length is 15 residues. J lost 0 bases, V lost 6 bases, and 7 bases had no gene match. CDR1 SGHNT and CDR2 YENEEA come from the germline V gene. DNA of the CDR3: TGTGCCAGCAGTCCAGGGACAGCGTACCAAGAGACCCAGTACTTC. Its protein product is CASSPGTAYQETQYF.

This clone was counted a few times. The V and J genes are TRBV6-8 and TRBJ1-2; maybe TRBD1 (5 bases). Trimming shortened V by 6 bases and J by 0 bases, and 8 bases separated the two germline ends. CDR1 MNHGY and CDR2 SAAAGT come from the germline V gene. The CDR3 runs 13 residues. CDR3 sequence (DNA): TGTGCCAGCAGAAAGACAGCTAACTATGGCTACACCTTC. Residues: CASRKTANYGYTF.

The chain's CDR3 is CASSYWAATNEKLFF. In nucleotides, the CDR3 is TGTGCCAGCAGTTATTGGGCGGCAACTAATGAAAAACTGTTTTTT. V usage is TRBV6-8 and J usage is TRBJ1-4; D is unclear. This CDR3 has 15 amino acids. V gave up 3 bases and J gave up 0 bases, with 8 bases separating them. CDR1 is MNHGY, CDR2 SAAAGT, per germline.

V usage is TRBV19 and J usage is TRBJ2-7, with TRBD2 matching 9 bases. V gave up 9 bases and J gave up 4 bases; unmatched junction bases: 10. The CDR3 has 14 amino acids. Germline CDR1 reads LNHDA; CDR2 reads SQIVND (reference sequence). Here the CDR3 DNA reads TGTGCCAGCACTGGGGCGGGAGGGCTATACGAGCAGTACTTC. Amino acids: CASTGAGGLYEQYF.

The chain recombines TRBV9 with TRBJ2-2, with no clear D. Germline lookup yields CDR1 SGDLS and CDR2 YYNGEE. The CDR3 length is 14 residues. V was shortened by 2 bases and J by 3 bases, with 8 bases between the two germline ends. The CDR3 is CASSVLWDTGELFF. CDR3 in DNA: TGTGCCAGCAGCGTTTTGTGGGACACCGGGGAGCTGTTTTTT.

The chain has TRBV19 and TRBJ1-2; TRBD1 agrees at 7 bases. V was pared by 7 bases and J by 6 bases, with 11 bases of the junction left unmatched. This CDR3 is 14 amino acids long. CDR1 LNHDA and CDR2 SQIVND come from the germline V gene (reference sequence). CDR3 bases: TGTGCCAGTACCATGGGCCACAGGGGCGATGGCTACACCTTC. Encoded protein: CASTMGHRGDGYTF.

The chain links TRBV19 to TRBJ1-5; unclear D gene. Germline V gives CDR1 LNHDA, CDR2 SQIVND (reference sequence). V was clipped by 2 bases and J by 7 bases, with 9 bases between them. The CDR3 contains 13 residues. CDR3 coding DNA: TGTGCCAGTAGTATATCGGGTGAACAGCCCCAGCATTTT. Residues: CASSISGEQPQHF.

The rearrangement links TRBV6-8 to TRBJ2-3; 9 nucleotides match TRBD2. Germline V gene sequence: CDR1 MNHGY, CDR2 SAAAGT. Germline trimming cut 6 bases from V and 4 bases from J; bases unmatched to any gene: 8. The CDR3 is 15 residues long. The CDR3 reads CASSPVSGSADTQYF. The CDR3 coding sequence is TGTGCCAGCAGCCCCGTTAGCGGGAGTGCAGATACGCAGTATTTT.

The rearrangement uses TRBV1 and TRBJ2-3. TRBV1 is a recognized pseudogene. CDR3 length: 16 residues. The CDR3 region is CASSQVVAGSTDTQYF. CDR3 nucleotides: TGCGCCAGCAGCCAAGTCGTAGCAGGTAGCACAGATACGCAGTATTTT.

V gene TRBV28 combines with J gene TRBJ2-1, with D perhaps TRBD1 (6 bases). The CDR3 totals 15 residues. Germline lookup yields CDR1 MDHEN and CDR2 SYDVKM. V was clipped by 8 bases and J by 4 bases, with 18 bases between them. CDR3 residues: CASAPTGKTYNEQFF. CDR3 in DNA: TGTGCCAGCGCCCCCACAGGGAAGACTTACAATGAGCAGTTCTTC.

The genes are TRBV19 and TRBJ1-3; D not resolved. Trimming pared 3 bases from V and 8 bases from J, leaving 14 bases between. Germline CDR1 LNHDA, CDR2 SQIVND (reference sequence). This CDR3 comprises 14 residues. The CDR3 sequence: CASSIHTLSDTIYF. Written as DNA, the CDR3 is TGTGCCAGTAGTATTCACACACTTTCGGACACCATATATTTT.

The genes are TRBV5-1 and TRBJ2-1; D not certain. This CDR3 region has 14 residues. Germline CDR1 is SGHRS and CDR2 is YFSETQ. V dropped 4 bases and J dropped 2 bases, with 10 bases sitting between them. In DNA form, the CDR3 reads TGCGCCAGCAGCACCTTGGTCGCCTACAATGAGCAGTTCTTC. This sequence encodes CASSTLVAYNEQFF.

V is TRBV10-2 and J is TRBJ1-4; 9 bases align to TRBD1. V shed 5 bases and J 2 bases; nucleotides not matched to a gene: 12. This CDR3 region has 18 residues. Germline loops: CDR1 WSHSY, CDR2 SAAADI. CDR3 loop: CASSSIPGQGSTNEKLFF. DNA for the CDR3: TGCGCCAGCAGTAGTATTCCGGGACAGGGTAGCACTAATGAAAAACTGTTTTTT.

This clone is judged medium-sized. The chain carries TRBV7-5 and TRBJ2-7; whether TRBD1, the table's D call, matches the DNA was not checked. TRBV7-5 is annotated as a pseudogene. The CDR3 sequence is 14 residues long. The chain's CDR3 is CASSLGGQGYEQYF. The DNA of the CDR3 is TGTGCCAGCAGCTTGGGGGGACAGGGATACGAGCAGTACTTC.

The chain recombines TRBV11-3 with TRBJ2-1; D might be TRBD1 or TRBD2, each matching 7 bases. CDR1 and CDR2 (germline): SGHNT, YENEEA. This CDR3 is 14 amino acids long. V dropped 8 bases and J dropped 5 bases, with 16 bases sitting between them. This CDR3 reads CASSRGGHDNEQFF. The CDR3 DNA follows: TGTGCCAGCTCCAGGGGGGGGCATGACAATGAGCAGTTCTTC.

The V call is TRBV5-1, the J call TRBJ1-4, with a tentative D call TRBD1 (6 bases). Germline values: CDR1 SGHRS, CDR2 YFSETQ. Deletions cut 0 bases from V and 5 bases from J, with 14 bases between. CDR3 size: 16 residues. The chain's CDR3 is CASSLGQVTQNEKLFF. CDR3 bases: TGCGCCAGCAGCTTGGGACAGGTTACTCAGAATGAAAAACTGTTTTTT.

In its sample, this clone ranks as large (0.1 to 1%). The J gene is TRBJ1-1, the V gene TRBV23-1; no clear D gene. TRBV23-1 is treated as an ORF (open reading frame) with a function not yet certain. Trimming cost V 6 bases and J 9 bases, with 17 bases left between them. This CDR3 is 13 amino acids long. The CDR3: CASRPWTDAQAFF. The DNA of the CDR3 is TGCGCCAGCAGACCTTGGACCGACGCTCAAGCTTTCTTT.

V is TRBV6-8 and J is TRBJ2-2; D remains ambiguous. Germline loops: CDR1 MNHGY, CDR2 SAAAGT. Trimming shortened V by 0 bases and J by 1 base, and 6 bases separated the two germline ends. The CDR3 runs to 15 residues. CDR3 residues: CASSYSAGNTGELFF. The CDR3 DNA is TGTGCCAGCAGTTACTCGGCAGGGAACACCGGGGAGCTGTTTTTT.

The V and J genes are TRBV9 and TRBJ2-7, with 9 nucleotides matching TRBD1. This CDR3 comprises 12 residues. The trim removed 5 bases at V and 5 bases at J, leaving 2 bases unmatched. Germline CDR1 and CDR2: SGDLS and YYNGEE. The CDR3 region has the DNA TGTGCCAGCAGTTGGACAGGGGACGAGCAGTACTTC. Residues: CASSWTGDEQYF.

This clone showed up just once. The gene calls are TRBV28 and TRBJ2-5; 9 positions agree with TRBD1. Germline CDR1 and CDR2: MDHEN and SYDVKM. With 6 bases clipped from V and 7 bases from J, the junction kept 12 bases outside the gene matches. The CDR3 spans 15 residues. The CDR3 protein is CASRGWGQGVGTQYF. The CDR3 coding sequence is TGTGCCAGCAGAGGGTGGGGACAGGGAGTAGGGACCCAGTACTTC.